This T cell receptor (beta chain) is from a study of T cells in localized non-small cell lung cancer. A word on this clone: The target antigen is unknown.

This CDR3 comprises 15 residues. V was trimmed by 0 bases and J by 6 bases, leaving 12 bases between them. CDR1 and CDR2 (germline): LNHNV, YYDKDF (reference sequence). Whole-study findings and limits: Uninvolved adjacent lung had more T cell clonality than any other tissue, topping tumor. Investigators sequenced only a single tumor region, leaving heterogeneity possible. There were a median around 57 of the top 100 tumor clones appearing in adjacent lung.

Data came from immunoSEQ multiplex PCR; TCRdb stores just in-frame clones and leaves some out. This sample has roughly 24,000 clones, with over 75% found just once. V gene TRBV15 combines with J gene TRBJ1-5; no clear D. The sample here was peripheral blood, taken before any cancer treatment. The TCR originated in a man aged 35 to 69 with stage III squamous cell lung carcinoma. As DNA, the CDR3 is TGTGCCACCAGCAGAGATTGGACCGTTCGTCAGCCCCAGCATTTT. Residues: CATSRDWTVRQPQHF.